What follows describes a single TCR beta chain. The data originate from a study of identical twins. V lost 3 bases and J lost 5, with 1 base in between. Germline V gene data show CDR1 as ENHRY and CDR2 as SYGVKD. CDR3 length: 11 residues. TCRdb fed the 5' RACE reads into MiXCR, producing one record per CDR3 protein. The data show more than 1.5 million distinct CDR3 sequences, about 31% seen once. The clonotype originates from a newborn girl in good health. The chain has TRBV10-3 and TRBJ1-4, with unresolved D. Specimen: cord blood. CDR3 residues: CAISDNEKLFF. DNA of the CDR3: TGTGCCATCAGTGACAATGAAAAACTGTTTTTT.